The T cell receptor (beta chain) under discussion was sequenced for a study of CD8 T cells in Susac syndrome. From germline, CDR1 is LGHNT and CDR2 FRNRAP. V shed 3 bases and J shed 1 base, with 4 bases lying between them. This CDR3 has 13 residues. RNA amounts of roughly 0.5 to 1 ug underwent reverse transcription with random hexamers. Via MiXCR, TCRdb re-called the immunoSEQ multiplex PCR reads, giving one row per CDR3 protein. The sample holds some 110,000 distinct CDR3 sequences, roughly 95% seen once. The sequence was collected from a human donor with Susac syndrome. Sequencing input: CD8+ T cells from PBMCs. This chain uses TRBV12-5 with TRBJ2-1, with D hard to call. CDR3 DNA: TGTGCTAGTGGTTTCACTTCCTACAATGAGCAGTTCTTC. Residues: CASGFTSYNEQFF.